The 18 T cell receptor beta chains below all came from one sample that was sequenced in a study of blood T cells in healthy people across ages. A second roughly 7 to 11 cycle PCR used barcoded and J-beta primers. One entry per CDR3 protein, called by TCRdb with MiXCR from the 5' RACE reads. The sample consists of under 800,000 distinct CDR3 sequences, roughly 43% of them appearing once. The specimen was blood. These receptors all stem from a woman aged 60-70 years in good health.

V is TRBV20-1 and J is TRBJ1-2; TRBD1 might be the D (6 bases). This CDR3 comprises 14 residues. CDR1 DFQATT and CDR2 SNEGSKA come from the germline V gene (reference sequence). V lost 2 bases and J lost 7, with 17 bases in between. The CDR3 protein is CSARSTGMLGGYTF. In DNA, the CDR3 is TGCAGTGCTAGAAGTACAGGGATGCTGGGTGGCTACACCTTC.

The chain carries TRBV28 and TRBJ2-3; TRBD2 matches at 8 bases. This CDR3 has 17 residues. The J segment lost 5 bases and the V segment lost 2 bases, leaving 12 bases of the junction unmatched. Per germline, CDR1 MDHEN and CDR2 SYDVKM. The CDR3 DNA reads TGTGCCAGCAGTTTACCCATCCGAGCGGGAGAGGGAGATACGCAGTATTTT. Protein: CASSLPIRAGEGDTQYF. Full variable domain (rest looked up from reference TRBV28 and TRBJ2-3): DVKVTQSSRYLVKRTGEKVFLECVQDMDHENMFWYRQDPGLGLRLIYFSYDVKMKEKGDIPEGYSVSREKKERFSLILESASTNQTSMYLCASSLPIRAGEGDTQYFGPGTRLTVL.

CDR3 DNA sequence: TGTGCCAGCAGCCCCCGGGACTTCGAGGGAGGCTACAATGAGCAGTTCTTC. This sequence encodes CASSPRDFEGGYNEQFF. The V and J genes are TRBV7-9 and TRBJ2-1; perhaps TRBD2 as D (6 bases). The V gene's germline CDR1 is SEHNR and CDR2 FQNEAQ (reference sequence). The CDR3 has 17 amino acids. V was cut by 5 bases and J by 3 bases, with 20 bases left in between. Drawing the rest from reference TRBV7-9 and TRBJ2-1, the complete variable domain is DTGVSQNPRHKITKRGQNVTFRCDPISEHNRLYWYRQTLGQGPEFLTYFQNEAQLEKSRLLSDRFSAERPKGSFSTLEIQRTEQGDSAMYLCASSPRDFEGGYNEQFFGPGTRLTVL.

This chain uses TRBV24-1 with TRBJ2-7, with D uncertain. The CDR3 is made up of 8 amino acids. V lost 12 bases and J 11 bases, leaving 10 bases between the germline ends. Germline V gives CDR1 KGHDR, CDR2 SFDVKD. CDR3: CAALREYF. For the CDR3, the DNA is TGTGCCGCCCTAAGGGAGTACTTC.

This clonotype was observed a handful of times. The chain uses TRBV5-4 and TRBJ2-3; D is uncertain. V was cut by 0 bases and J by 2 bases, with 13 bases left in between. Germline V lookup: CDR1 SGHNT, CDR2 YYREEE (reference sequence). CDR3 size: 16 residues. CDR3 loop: CASSLEAASPTDTQYF. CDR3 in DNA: TGTGCCAGCAGCTTGGAAGCCGCCAGCCCCACAGATACGCAGTATTTT.

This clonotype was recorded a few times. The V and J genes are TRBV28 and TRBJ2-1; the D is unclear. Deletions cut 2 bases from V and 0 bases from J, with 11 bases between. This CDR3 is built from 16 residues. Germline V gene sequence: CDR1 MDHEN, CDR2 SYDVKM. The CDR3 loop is CASSLIASSSYNEQFF. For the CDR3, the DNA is TGTGCCAGCAGTTTAATTGCATCAAGCTCCTACAATGAGCAGTTCTTC.

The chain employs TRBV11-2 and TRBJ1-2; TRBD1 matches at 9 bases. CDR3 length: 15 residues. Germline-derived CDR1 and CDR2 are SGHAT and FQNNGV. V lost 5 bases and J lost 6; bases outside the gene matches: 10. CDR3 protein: CASSPRHWDRDGYTF. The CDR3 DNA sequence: TGTGCCAGCAGCCCGCGACACTGGGACAGGGATGGCTACACCTTC.

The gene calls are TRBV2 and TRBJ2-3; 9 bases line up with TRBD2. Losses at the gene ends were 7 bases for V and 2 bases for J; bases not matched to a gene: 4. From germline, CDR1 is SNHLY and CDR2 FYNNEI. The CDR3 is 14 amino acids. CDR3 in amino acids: CASITGLATDTQYF. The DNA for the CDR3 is TGTGCCAGCATAACGGGACTAGCCACAGATACGCAGTATTTT.

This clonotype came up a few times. Here the CDR3 DNA reads TGCAGTGCGGCAGGGGGCAGGGTATACAATGAGCAGTTCTTC. The encoded protein is CSAAGGRVYNEQFF. The V call is TRBV20-1, the J call TRBJ2-1; TRBD1 agrees at 8 bases. CDR1 and CDR2 from the germline V gene are DFQATT and SNEGSKA (reference sequence). The CDR3 spans 14 residues. V trimming: 6 bases; J trimming: 4 bases; junction bases outside the gene matches: 8.

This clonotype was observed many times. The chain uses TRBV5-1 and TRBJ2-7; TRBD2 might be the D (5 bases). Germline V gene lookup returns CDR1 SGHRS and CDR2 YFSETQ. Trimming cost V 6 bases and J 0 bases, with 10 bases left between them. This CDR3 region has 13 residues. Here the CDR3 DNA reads TGCGCCAGCAAGGTGGGGAGCTCCTACGAGCAGTACTTC. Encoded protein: CASKVGSSYEQYF.

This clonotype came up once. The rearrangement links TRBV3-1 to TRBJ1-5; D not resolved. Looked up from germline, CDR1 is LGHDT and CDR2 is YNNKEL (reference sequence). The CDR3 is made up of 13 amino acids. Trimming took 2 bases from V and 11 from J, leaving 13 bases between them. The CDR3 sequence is CASSQKASAAQHF. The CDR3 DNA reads TGTGCCAGCAGCCAAAAGGCCTCTGCGGCCCAGCATTTT.

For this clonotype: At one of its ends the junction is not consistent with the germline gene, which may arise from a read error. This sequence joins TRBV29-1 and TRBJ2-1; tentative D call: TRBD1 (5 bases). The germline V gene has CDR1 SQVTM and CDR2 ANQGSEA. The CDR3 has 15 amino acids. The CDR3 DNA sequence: TGCAGCGTTGAAGGGGGCAGAAGCTCCTACAATGAGCGGTTCTTC. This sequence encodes CSVEGGRSSYNERFF.

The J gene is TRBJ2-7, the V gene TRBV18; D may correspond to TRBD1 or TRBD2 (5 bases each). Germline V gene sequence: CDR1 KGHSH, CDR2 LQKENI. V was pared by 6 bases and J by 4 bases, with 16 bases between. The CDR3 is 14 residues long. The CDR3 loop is CASSPGAPGYEQYF. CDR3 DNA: TGTGCCAGCTCCCCCGGGGCGCCCGGATACGAGCAGTACTTC.

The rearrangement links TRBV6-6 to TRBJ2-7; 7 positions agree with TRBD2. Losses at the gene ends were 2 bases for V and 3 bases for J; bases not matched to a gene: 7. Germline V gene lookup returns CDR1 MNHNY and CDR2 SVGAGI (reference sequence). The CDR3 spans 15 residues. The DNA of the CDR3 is TGTGCCAGCAGTTACAGCGGGACTACAGTCTACGAGCAGTACTTC. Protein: CASSYSGTTVYEQYF.

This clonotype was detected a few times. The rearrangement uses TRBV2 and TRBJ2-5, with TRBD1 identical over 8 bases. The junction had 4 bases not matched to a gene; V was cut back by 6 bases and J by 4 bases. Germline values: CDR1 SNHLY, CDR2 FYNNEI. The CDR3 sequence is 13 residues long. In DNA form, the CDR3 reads TGTGCCAGCAGCCGGACAGGGCGAGAGACCCAGTACTTC. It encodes CASSRTGRETQYF. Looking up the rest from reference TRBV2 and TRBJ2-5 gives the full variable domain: EPEVTQTPSHQVTQMGQEVILRCVPISNHLYFYWYRQILGQKVEFLVSFYNNEISEKSEIFDDQFSVERPDGSNFTLKIRSTKLEDSAMYFCASSRTGRETQYFGPGTRLLVL.

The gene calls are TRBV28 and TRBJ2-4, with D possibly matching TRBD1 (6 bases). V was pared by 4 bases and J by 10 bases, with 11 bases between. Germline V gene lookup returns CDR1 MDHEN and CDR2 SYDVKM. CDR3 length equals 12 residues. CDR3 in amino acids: CASSWDKWIQYF. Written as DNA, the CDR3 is TGTGCCAGCAGTTGGGACAAGTGGATTCAGTACTTC.

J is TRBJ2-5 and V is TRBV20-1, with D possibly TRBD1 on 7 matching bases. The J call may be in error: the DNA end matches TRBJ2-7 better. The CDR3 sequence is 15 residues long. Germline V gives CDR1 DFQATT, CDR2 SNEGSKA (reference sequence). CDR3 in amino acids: CSARSPRGDSYEQYF. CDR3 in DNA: TGCAGTGCTAGAAGTCCCAGGGGGGACTCCTACGAGCAGTACTTC.

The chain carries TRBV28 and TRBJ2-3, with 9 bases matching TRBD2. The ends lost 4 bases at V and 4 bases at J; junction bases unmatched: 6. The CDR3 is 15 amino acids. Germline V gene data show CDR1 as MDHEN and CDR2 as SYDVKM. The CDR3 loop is CASSSAGGVSDTQYF. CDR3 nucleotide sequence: TGTGCCAGCAGTTCTGCGGGAGGGGTGTCAGATACGCAGTATTTT.